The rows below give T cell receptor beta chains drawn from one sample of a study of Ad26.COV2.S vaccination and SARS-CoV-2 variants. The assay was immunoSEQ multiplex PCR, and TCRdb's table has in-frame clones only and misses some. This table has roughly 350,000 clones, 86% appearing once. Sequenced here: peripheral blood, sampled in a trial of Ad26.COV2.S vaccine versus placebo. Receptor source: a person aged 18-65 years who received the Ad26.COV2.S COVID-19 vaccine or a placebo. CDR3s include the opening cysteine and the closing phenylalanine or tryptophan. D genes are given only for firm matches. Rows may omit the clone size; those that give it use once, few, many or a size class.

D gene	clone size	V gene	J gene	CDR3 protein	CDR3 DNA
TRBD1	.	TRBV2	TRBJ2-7	CASRETGIRGEQYF	TGTGCCAGCAGGGAGACAGGGATTAGGGGCGAGCAGTACTTC
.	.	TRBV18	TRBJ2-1	CASSPQEGIYEQFF	TGTGCCAGCTCCCCCCAAGAAGGGATCTATGAGCAGTTCTTC
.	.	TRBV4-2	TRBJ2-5	CASSREDSIVTETQYF	TGTGCCAGCAGCCGAGAGGACAGCATCGTTACGGAGACCCAGTACTTC
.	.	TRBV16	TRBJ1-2	CASSPVAYGYTF	TGTGCCAGCAGCCCAGTAGCCTATGGCTACACCTTC
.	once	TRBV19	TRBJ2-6	CAASISSGANVLTF	TGTGCCGCATCTATTAGCTCTGGGGCCAACGTCCTGACTTTC
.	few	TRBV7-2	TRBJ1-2	CASTTTVWGLNYGYTF	TGTGCCAGCACAACGACAGTTTGGGGGCTTAACTATGGCTACACCTTC
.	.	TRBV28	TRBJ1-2	CASCRPALRYGYTF	TGTGCCAGCTGTAGACCCGCCCTGCGATATGGCTACACCTTC
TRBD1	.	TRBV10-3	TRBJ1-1	CAISDTDRGRPEAFF	TGTGCCATCAGTGATACGGACAGGGGGCGGCCTGAAGCTTTCTTT
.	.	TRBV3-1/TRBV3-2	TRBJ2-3	CASSQVGTDTQYF	TGTGCCAGCAGCCAAGTTGGCACAGATACGCAGTATTTT
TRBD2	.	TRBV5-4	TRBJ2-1	CASTSGLRNEQFF	TGTGCCTCGACCTCGGGACTAAGGAATGAGCAGTTCTTC
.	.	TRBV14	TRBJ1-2	CASSPTRASRSYGYTF	TGTGCCAGCAGCCCTACCCGGGCCTCACGGTCCTATGGCTACACCTTC
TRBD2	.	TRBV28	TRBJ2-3	CASSLILRTSGSVDTQYF	TGTGCCAGCAGTTTAATTTTGAGGACTAGCGGGTCAGTCGATACGCAGTATTTT
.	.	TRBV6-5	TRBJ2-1	CATEYRDGEQFF	TGTGCCACCGAATACAGGGATGGCGAGCAGTTCTTC
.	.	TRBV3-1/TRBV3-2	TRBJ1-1	CASSPRDGLNTEAFF	TGTGCCAGCAGCCCGCGGGACGGCCTGAACACTGAAGCTTTCTTT
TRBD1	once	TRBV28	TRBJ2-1	CASSLTFVQGVTEQFF	TGTGCCAGCAGTTTGACTTTCGTCCAGGGGGTGACTGAGCAGTTCTTC
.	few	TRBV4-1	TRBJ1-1	CASSHYGPNTEAFF	TGCGCCAGCAGCCATTATGGCCCGAACACTGAAGCTTTCTTT
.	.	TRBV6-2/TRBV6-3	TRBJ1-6	CASSLNRDNSPLHF	TGTGCCAGCAGTTTAAACAGGGATAATTCACCCCTCCACTTT
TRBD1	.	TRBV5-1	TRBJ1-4	CASSFTTGEEKLFF	TGCGCCAGCAGCTTCACGACAGGGGAGGAAAAACTGTTTTTT
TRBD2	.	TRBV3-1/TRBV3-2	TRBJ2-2	CASSQASGVVTGELFF	TGTGCCAGCAGCCAAGCTAGCGGGGTAGTCACCGGGGAGCTGTTTTTT
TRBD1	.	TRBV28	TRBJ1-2	CAGGGDSSNYGYTF	TGTGCGGGAGGGGGGGACAGCTCTAACTATGGCTACACCTTC
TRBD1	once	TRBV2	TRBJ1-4	CASRRQGEKLFF	TGTGCCAGCAGACGACAGGGGGAAAAACTGTTTTTT
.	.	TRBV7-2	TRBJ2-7	CASSIPTVQSYEQYF	TGTGCCAGCAGCATACCCACGGTACAATCCTACGAGCAGTACTTC
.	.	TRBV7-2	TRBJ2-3	CASSLYRRDTQYF	TGTGCCAGCAGCTTATACCGGAGAGATACGCAGTATTTT
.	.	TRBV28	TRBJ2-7	CASTPPWGNEQYF	TGTGCCAGCACTCCCCCGTGGGGCAACGAGCAGTACTTC
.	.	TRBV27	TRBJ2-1	CASSRLLDPSSYNEQFF	TGTGCCAGCAGTCGCCTACTCGATCCCTCGTCCTACAATGAGCAGTTCTTC
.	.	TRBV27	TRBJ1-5	CASTPTGTSYSNQPQHF	TGTGCCAGCACCCCTACTGGGACAAGTTATAGCAATCAGCCCCAGCATTTT
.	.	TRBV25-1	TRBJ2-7	CASTGMGEYADEQYF	TGTGCCAGCACCGGAATGGGTGAATACGCCGACGAGCAGTACTTC
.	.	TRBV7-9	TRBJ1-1	CASILIMNTEAFF	TGTGCCAGCATCTTAATTATGAACACTGAAGCTTTCTTT
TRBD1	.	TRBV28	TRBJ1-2	CASLQGVRRDYGYTF	TGTGCCAGCCTTCAGGGGGTACGGCGGGACTATGGCTACACCTTC